The following is a TCR beta chain sequence with its context. The CDR3 has 16 amino acids. Germline V gene data show CDR1 as SGHRS and CDR2 as YFSETQ. With 0 bases clipped from V and 5 bases from J, the junction kept 5 bases outside the gene matches. This sample was included in a study of blood T cell repertoires in COVID-19. In the study overall: The United States, Italy and Spain provided the acute and convalescent COVID-19 samples. T cells, B-cell-depleted T cells, or PBMCs provided the cDNA or gDNA that served as material.

As originally analysed: Counts of nucleated cells, estimated from reference gene primer amplification, were obtained. The data were produced by immunoSEQ multiplex PCR, yet TCRdb's version contains in-frame clones alone and is incomplete. For V, J and clone size, that table is used; D and trimming come from the DNA. This table holds tens of thousands of clones, over 80% found once. The material sequenced was peripheral blood. The sequence came from a middle-aged man with active COVID-19. V gene TRBV5-1 combines with J gene TRBJ1-4; 9 bases are shared with TRBD1. The CDR3 region has the DNA TGCGCCAGCAGCTTGGTGGGGACAGGGATGAATGAAAAACTGTTTTTT. Its protein is CASSLVGTGMNEKLFF.